This TCR beta chain was retrieved from a study of monozygotic twins with inflammatory bowel disease. A note on this clonotype: Its antigen is unknown.

TCRdb re-called the 5' RACE reads, yielding one record per CDR3 amino acid sequence without DNA. The sample includes about 440,000 distinct CDR3 sequences. In germline, CDR1 is SQVTM, CDR2 ANQGSEA. The CDR3 sequence is 14 residues long. Points from the study as a whole: The existence of one strong signal or clonotype linked to IBD lacked support.

The material sequenced was blood. The chain employs TRBV29-1 and TRBJ2-5. This TCR came from a human donor with ulcerative colitis or Crohn's disease, or a healthy co-twin of an affected twin (not recorded which). CDR3 sequence reads: CSALFRELQETQYF.